The rows below give T cell receptor beta chains drawn from one sample of a study of STAT5B mutations in CD4+ large granular lymphocyte leukemia. Using immunoSEQ multiplex PCR, the repertoire was profiled, and TCRdb retains in-frame clones only, with some absent. Among some 34,000 clones, about 76% were seen once, and the ten largest hold 2% to 3%. What was sequenced was CD4+ T cells from blood buffy coats. Receptors originate from a human donor in good health. Both conserved end residues are part of each CDR3. A D gene is named only where the DNA matches it firmly. For some rows the clone size is stated as once, few or many, or as a class when expanded; others skip it.

j_gene,v_gene,d_gene,abundance,CDR3aa,CDR3nt
TRBJ2-7,TRBV4-2,NA,few,CASSQGSMGYEQYF,TGTGCCAGCAGCCAAGGCAGTATGGGCTACGAGCAGTACTTC
TRBJ2-6,TRBV7-2,NA,few,CASNIYPSSGANVLTF,TGTGCCAGCAACATCTATCCCAGCTCTGGGGCCAACGTCCTGACTTTC
TRBJ2-7,TRBV19,NA,once,CASSEQGQGEQYF,TGTGCCAGTAGTGAACAGGGCCAAGGGGAGCAGTACTTC
TRBJ1-1,TRBV6-5,NA,NA,CASTRGLNTEAFF,TGTGCCAGCACCCGAGGGCTGAACACTGAAGCTTTCTTT
TRBJ2-1,TRBV9,NA,NA,CASNRGGPLYNEQFF,TGTGCCAGCAATCGTGGTGGGCCTCTTTACAATGAGCAGTTCTTC
TRBJ1-1,TRBV20-1,NA,NA,CSARVRGATFF,TGCAGTGCTAGAGTTCGGGGGGCAACTTTCTTT
TRBJ2-1,TRBV11-2,NA,once,CASSLSGGSVNEQFF,TGTGCCAGCAGCTTATCTGGAGGGAGTGTGAATGAGCAGTTCTTC
TRBJ1-1,TRBV30,NA,NA,CAWSVTGFTEAFF,TGTGCCTGGAGTGTGACAGGATTCACTGAAGCTTTCTTT
TRBJ1-1,TRBV5-6,TRBD1,NA,CASSLEGAGTEAFF,TGTGCCAGCAGCTTGGAGGGGGCTGGCACTGAAGCTTTCTTT
TRBJ2-5,TRBV9,NA,NA,CASSVVGSETQYF,TGTGCCAGCAGCGTAGTGGGGTCGGAGACCCAGTACTTC
TRBJ2-7,TRBV5-8,NA,NA,CASSFRADEQYF,TGTGCCAGCAGCTTCCGGGCAGACGAGCAGTACTTC
TRBJ1-5,TRBV19,TRBD1,few,CASSLTRDREFPQHF,TGTGCCAGTAGTTTGACCCGGGACAGGGAATTTCCCCAGCATTTT
TRBJ1-1,TRBV7-9,TRBD1,NA,CASSLRGNPGTGGTEAFF,TGTGCCAGCAGCCTCAGAGGGAACCCCGGGACAGGGGGAACTGAAGCTTTCTTT
TRBJ2-1,TRBV5-6,NA,NA,CASSLHGASEQFF,TGTGCCAGCAGCTTGCACGGCGCTTCTGAGCAGTTCTTC
TRBJ1-2,TRBV6-1,NA,NA,CASSEAKFAGGYGYTF,TGTGCCAGCAGTGAAGCGAAGTTTGCAGGAGGCTATGGCTACACCTTC
TRBJ2-2,TRBV30,NA,NA,CAWSVGQGPNTGELFF,TGTGCCTGGAGTGTAGGGCAGGGCCCTAACACCGGGGAGCTGTTTTTT
TRBJ2-1,TRBV11-2,NA,NA,CASSLGGLQFF,TGTGCCAGCAGCTTAGGAGGCCTTCAGTTCTTC
TRBJ2-7,TRBV7-9,NA,NA,CASSLGGGASSYEQYF,TGTGCCAGCAGCCTAGGAGGGGGGGCCAGCTCCTACGAGCAGTACTTC
TRBJ2-3,TRBV27,NA,NA,CASSLSVRTRDTQYF,TGTGCCAGCAGTTTATCGGTCAGGACTCGGGATACGCAGTATTTT
TRBJ2-1,TRBV4-1,NA,NA,CASSPADNNEQFF,TGCGCCAGCAGCCCCGCCGACAACAATGAGCAGTTCTTC
TRBJ1-4,TRBV2,TRBD1,NA,CASRQGLKEKLFF,TGTGCCAGTCGACAGGGATTGAAAGAAAAACTGTTTTTT
TRBJ2-7,TRBV7-9,NA,NA,CASSRQPYEQYF,TGTGCCAGCAGCCGGCAGCCCTACGAGCAGTACTTC
TRBJ2-1,TRBV6-8,NA,NA,CASSPRPGTPFPQFF,TGTGCCAGCAGTCCACGGCCCGGGACCCCCTTCCCGCAGTTCTTC
TRBJ1-1,TRBV5-6,NA,NA,CASSGGTRPDTEAFF,TGTGCCAGCAGCGGGGGGACGCGGCCCGACACTGAAGCTTTCTTT
TRBJ2-1,TRBV10-3,NA,few,CAISESGESNNEQFF,TGTGCCATCAGTGAGTCGGGGGAGTCTAACAATGAGCAGTTCTTC
TRBJ1-2,TRBV30,TRBD1,NA,CAWSATGGEGYTF,TGTGCCTGGAGTGCCACAGGGGGAGAGGGCTACACCTTC
TRBJ1-4,TRBV11-2,TRBD1,NA,CASSLGRQGMNEKLFF,TGTGCCAGCAGCTTAGGGAGACAGGGGATGAATGAAAAACTGTTTTTT
TRBJ1-1,TRBV12-2,NA,NA,CASRFKGARAFF,TGTGCAAGTCGCTTTAAGGGGGCGAGGGCTTTCTTT
TRBJ2-3,TRBV9,TRBD2,NA,CASSVVNSGVGDTQYF,TGTGCCAGCAGCGTAGTGAATAGCGGGGTTGGAGATACGCAGTATTTT
TRBJ1-4,TRBV27,NA,NA,CACAAGAPATNEKLFF,TGTGCCTGCGCTGCGGGCGCTCCTGCAACTAATGAAAAACTGTTTTTT
TRBJ2-7,TRBV6-5,TRBD2,NA,CASTSAGGLGEQYF,TGTGCCAGCACCTCAGCGGGGGGGCTTGGCGAGCAGTACTTC
TRBJ2-7,TRBV28,NA,NA,CASTGRGDEQYF,TGTGCCAGCACGGGGCGGGGCGACGAGCAGTACTTC
TRBJ2-6,TRBV27,NA,NA,CASSRTSGANVLTF,TGTGCCAGCAGTCGAACCTCTGGGGCCAACGTCCTGACTTTC
TRBJ1-2,TRBV6-6,NA,NA,CASAGTGGYTF,TGTGCCAGCGCCGGGACGGGGGGCTACACCTTC
TRBJ2-1,TRBV29-1,TRBD1,NA,CSGLTGVNEQFF,TGCAGCGGGTTAACAGGGGTCAATGAGCAGTTCTTC
TRBJ2-7,TRBV5-1,TRBD1,NA,CASSPITFRDSEQYF,TGCGCCAGCAGCCCGATTACTTTCCGGGACAGCGAGCAGTACTTC
TRBJ1-1,TRBV9,NA,NA,CASSDGAEGTEAFF,TGTGCCAGCAGCGATGGAGCGGAGGGCACTGAAGCTTTCTTT
TRBJ2-1,TRBV5-1,NA,NA,CASSLFGNIHNEQFF,TGCGCCAGCAGCTTGTTCGGTAACATTCACAATGAGCAGTTCTTC
TRBJ2-7,TRBV14,NA,NA,CASSQDFSVGSEQYF,TGTGCCAGCAGCCAAGATTTCAGTGTCGGGTCCGAGCAGTACTTC
TRBJ1-6,TRBV5-6,TRBD1,NA,CASSLRTGYNSPLHF,TGTGCCAGCAGCTTGCGGACAGGGTATAATTCACCCCTCCACTTT
TRBJ2-5,TRBV14,NA,NA,CASSQVRETQYF,TGTGCCAGCAGCCAAGTGCGGGAGACCCAGTACTTC
TRBJ2-7,TRBV5-1,NA,NA,CASSLSGELYEQYF,TGCGCCAGCAGCTTGAGTGGGGAACTCTACGAGCAGTACTTC
TRBJ2-6,TRBV21-1,NA,NA,CPIGANVLTF,TGCCCCATAGGGGCCAACGTCCTGACTTTC
TRBJ1-1,TRBV5-1,NA,NA,CASSGTENTEAFF,TGCGCCAGCAGCGGTACAGAGAACACTGAAGCTTTCTTT
TRBJ1-5,TRBV6-6,NA,NA,CASSSALEGRNQPQHF,TGTGCCAGCAGTTCCGCCTTGGAGGGTCGCAATCAGCCCCAGCATTTT
TRBJ2-1,TRBV2,TRBD2,NA,CASRINLAGADNEQFF,TGTGCCAGCAGGATAAATCTAGCGGGGGCCGACAATGAGCAGTTCTTC
TRBJ2-4,TRBV2,NA,NA,CASTRGYIQYF,TGTGCCAGCACGAGGGGTTACATTCAGTACTTC